Below, one T cell receptor (beta chain) is given with its context. The study pooled second doses at about 4 or about 12 weeks. Germline-derived CDR1 and CDR2 are SNHLY and FYNNEI. Trimming pared 6 bases from V and 5 bases from J, leaving 10 bases between. The CDR3 spans 12 residues. Here immunoSEQ multiplex PCR was the method, and the copy in TCRdb shows in-frame clones only, minus some. This sample has under 150,000 clones, with approximately 91% found just once. This sample stems from a study of T cell responses to AZD1222 COVID-19 vaccine. The chain has TRBV2 and TRBJ1-1, with D maybe TRBD1 (6 bases). Sequences were derived from peripheral blood, sampled 28 days after the second AZD1222 dose. This receptor was identified in an adult who received the AZD1222 COVID-19 vaccine. CDR3 sequence: CASSQGQTEAFF. The CDR3 coding sequence is TGTGCCAGCAGCCAGGGGCAGACTGAAGCTTTCTTT.